A selection of T cell receptor beta chains follows, all from one sample in a study of shared clonotypes between healthy human individuals. TCRdb's copy holds only in-frame clones and misses some; the assay was immunoSEQ multiplex PCR. This sample has fewer than 850,000 clones, with 80% to 95% found just once. Sequencing was done on a sample of memory CD8+ T cells from PBMCs. These receptors were taken from a man between 18 and 35 years old in good health. Some clones in this sample may be carry-over from other donors' samples. Each CDR3 is given with its conserved first and last residue. D genes are given only for firm matches. Clone size appears in some rows only: once, few, many, or a class for an expanded clone.

NA TRBJ2-6 NA TRBV27 CASSIGYRSGANVLTF TGTGCCAGCAGTATCGGTTACAGGTCTGGGGCCAACGTCCTGACTTTC
NA TRBJ2-5 NA TRBV27 CASSLIGARETQYF TGTGCCAGCAGTTTAATAGGGGCCCGAGAGACCCAGTACTTC
NA TRBJ2-2 NA TRBV27 CASSLGLNTGELFF TGTGCCAGCAGTTTAGGGCTGAACACCGGGGAGCTGTTTTTT
NA TRBJ1-5 TRBD1 TRBV7-9 CASSQTGKRGPQHF TGTGCCAGCAGCCAGACAGGGAAGAGGGGGCCCCAGCATTTT
NA TRBJ1-2 TRBD1 TRBV7-2 CASSARTGTNYGYTF TGTGCCAGCAGCGCCCGGACAGGTACTAACTATGGCTACACCTTC
NA TRBJ1-4 NA TRBV7-6 CASSPYIGGKGSQNEKLFF TGTGCCAGCAGTCCATATATTGGGGGGAAGGGCTCCCAAAATGAAAAACTGTTTTTT
NA TRBJ2-7 NA TRBV7-9 CASSSGNPSRDTGYEQYF TGTGCCAGCAGCTCGGGAAACCCCTCACGGGACACGGGCTACGAGCAGTACTTC
once TRBJ2-2 TRBD2 TRBV29-1 CSVVVAGGDTGELFF TGCAGCGTTGTGGTCGCGGGAGGAGATACCGGGGAGCTGTTTTTT
NA TRBJ2-7 NA TRBV6-5 CASSYGAHYEQYF TGTGCCAGCAGTTACGGCGCCCACTACGAGCAGTACTTC
NA TRBJ2-1 TRBD2 TRBV7-3 CASSLTGRLAGGPSNEQFF TGTGCCAGCAGCTTAACTGGTCGGCTAGCGGGAGGGCCTTCGAATGAGCAGTTCTTC
NA TRBJ2-7 NA TRBV15 CATSSRSLHEQYF TGTGCCACCAGCAGCCGTAGTCTACACGAGCAGTACTTC
NA TRBJ1-2 TRBD1 TRBV27 CASRPGQGFGGDYGYTF TGTGCCAGCAGACCGGGACAGGGGTTTGGGGGTGACTATGGCTACACCTTC
NA TRBJ2-1 TRBD2 TRBV11-2 CASSLGLAGVGEQFF TGTGCCAGCAGCCTGGGACTAGCGGGAGTGGGTGAGCAGTTCTTC
NA TRBJ2-1 NA TRBV9 CASSTPGPFQFF TGTGCCAGCAGCACACCAGGGCCATTCCAGTTCTTC
few TRBJ2-6 NA TRBV6-8 CASSYDNSGANVLTF TGTGCCAGCAGTTACGACAACTCTGGGGCCAACGTCCTGACTTTC
NA TRBJ2-1 TRBD2 TRBV27 CASRVGTSGRDVSEQFF TGTGCCAGCAGGGTGGGGACTAGCGGGAGGGATGTCAGCGAGCAGTTCTTC
NA TRBJ2-1 TRBD1 TRBV6-1 CASRDSYNEQFF TGTGCCAGCCGGGACAGCTACAATGAGCAGTTCTTC
NA TRBJ1-1 NA TRBV18 CASSPGHGDTEAFF TGTGCCAGCTCACCCGGGCATGGGGACACTGAAGCTTTCTTT
NA TRBJ2-7 NA TRBV7-9 CASSPLSYEQYF TGTGCCAGCAGCCCACTATCCTACGAGCAGTACTTC
NA TRBJ2-7 TRBD2 TRBV30 CATRGDLGEQYF TGTGCCACGCGGGGGGATCTGGGCGAGCAGTACTTC
NA TRBJ1-1 TRBD1 TRBV29-1 CSGEGGQGAFTEAFF TGCAGCGGTGAGGGCGGACAGGGGGCGTTTACTGAAGCTTTCTTT
NA TRBJ2-1 TRBD1 TRBV9 CASSPNRDRGFLDEQFF TGTGCCAGCAGCCCCAATAGGGACAGGGGGTTCTTAGATGAGCAGTTCTTC
NA TRBJ1-1 TRBD1 TRBV10-3 CAISESNRGTEAFF TGTGCCATCAGTGAGTCAAACAGGGGGACTGAAGCTTTCTTT
once TRBJ2-7 TRBD1 TRBV27 CASSSTSRDRGYEQYF TGTGCCAGCAGTTCCACGTCCCGGGACAGGGGCTACGAGCAGTACTTC
NA TRBJ2-1 NA TRBV28 CASSFRRLAPLLGGEQFF TGTGCCAGCAGTTTTCGCAGGTTGGCTCCGTTATTGGGCGGTGAGCAGTTCTTC
NA TRBJ1-1 NA TRBV13 CASSFLGGTEAFF TGTGCCAGCAGCTTTCTGGGGGGGACTGAAGCTTTCTTT
NA TRBJ2-5 TRBD1 TRBV19 CASSENRGIEETQYF TGTGCCAGTAGCGAAAACAGGGGGATAGAAGAGACCCAGTACTTC